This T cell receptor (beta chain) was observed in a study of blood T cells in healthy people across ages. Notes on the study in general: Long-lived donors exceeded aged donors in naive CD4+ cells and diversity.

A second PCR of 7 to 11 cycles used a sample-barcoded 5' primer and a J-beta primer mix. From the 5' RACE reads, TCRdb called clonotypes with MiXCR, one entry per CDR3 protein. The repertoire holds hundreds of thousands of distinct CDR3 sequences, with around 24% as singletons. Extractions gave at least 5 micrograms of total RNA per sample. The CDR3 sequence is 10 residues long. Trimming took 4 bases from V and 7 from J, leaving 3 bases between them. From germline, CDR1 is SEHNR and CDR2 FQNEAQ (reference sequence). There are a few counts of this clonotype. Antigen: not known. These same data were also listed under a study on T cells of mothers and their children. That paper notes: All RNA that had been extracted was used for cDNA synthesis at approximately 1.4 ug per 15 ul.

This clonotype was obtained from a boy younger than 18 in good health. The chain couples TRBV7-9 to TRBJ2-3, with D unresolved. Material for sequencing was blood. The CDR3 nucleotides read TGTGCCAGCAGCTCATATACGCAGTATTTT. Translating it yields CASSSYTQYF.